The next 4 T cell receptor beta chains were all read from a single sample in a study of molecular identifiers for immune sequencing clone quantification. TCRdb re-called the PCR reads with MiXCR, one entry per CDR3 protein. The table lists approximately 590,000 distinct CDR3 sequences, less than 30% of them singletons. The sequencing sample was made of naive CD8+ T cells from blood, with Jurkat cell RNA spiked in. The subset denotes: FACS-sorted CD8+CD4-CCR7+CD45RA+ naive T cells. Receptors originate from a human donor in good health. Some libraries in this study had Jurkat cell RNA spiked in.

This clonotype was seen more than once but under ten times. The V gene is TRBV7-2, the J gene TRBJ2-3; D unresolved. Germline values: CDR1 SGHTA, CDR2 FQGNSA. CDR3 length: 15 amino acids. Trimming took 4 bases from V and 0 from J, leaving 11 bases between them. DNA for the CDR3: TGTGCCAGCAGCTCACAGAGCTGGAGCACAGATACGCAGTATTTT. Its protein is CASSSQSWSTDTQYF.

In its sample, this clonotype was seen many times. This CDR3 reads CASSLPDRAHTDTQYF. DNA for the CDR3: TGTGCCAGCAGTTTACCGGACAGGGCCCACACAGATACGCAGTATTTT. The genes are TRBV28 and TRBJ2-3, with 8 bases identical to TRBD1. Germline values: CDR1 MDHEN, CDR2 SYDVKM. CDR3 length: 16 amino acids. V shed 2 bases and J 2 bases; nucleotides not matched to a gene: 6.

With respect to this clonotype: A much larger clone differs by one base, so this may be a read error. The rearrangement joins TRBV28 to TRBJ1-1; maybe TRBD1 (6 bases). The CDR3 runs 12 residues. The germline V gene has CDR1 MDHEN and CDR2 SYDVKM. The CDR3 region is CASSSRQAEAYF. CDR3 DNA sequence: TGTGCCAGCAGTTCCAGACAGGCCGAAGCTTACTTT.

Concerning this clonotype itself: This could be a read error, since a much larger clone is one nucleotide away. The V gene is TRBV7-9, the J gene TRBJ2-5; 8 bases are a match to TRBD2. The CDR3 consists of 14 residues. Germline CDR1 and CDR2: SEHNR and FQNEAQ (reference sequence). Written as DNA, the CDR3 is TGTGCCAGCAGCTCAGCGGGAGTACAAGAGGCCCAGTACTTC. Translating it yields CASSSAGVQEAQYF.